Many counts were recorded for the clone carrying this T cell receptor beta chain. Time point specified: before trial treatment. The data are from a study of low-dose radiotherapy and immunotherapy resistance in tumors. On the study more broadly: A dose of 0.5 Gy per fraction was delivered to Cohort 1 every 2 weeks, for a total of 6.5 Gy. The patients were given nivolumab 240 mg every two weeks and ipilimumab 1 mg/kg every six weeks, through an intravenous route. Intravenous cyclophosphamide 200 mg/m2 was given every two weeks, one day before radiation and immunotherapy. Oral aspirin 300 mg was taken by patients daily for four cycles from cycle 1 day 1.

After removal of 1 base from V and 7 bases from J, the junction contained 13 bases not matched to a gene. Germline V gene sequence: CDR1 SGHVS, CDR2 FQNEAQ. The CDR3 has 18 amino acids. Priming of first-strand cDNA relied on TRAV- and TRBV-specific primers (covering alpha and beta chains). TCR amplification ran about 20 PCR cycles using constant-region and V-primer adapter primers. Each CDR3 protein is one row after TCRdb ran MiXCR on the reads. The sample consists of under 90,000 distinct CDR3 sequences, 15% to 20% of them appearing once. This receptor was taken from a male donor with prostate cancer. Sequenced material: PBMCs, taken before treatment. The chain recombines TRBV7-8 with TRBJ2-3; 11 bases line up with TRBD2. CDR3 nucleotides: TGTGCCAGCAGCTTAGTTCTAGCGGGGGGCCCACGATCCAATACGCAGTATTTT. Translated: CASSLVLAGGPRSNTQYF.